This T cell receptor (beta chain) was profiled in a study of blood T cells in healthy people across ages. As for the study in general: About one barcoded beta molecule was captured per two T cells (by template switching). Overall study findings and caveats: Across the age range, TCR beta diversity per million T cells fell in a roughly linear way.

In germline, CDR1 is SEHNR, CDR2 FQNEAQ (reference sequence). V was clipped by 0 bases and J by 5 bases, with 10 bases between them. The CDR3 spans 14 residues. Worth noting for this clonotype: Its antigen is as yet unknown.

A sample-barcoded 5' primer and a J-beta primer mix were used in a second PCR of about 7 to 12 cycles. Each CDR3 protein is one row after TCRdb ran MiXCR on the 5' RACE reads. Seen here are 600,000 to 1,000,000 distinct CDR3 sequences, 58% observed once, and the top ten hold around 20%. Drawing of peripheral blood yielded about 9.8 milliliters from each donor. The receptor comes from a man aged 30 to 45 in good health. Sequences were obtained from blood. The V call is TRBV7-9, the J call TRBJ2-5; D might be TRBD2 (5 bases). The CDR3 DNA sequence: TGTGCCAGCAGCTTAGCGGGAGATGGGGAGACCCAGTACTTC. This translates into CASSLAGDGETQYF.